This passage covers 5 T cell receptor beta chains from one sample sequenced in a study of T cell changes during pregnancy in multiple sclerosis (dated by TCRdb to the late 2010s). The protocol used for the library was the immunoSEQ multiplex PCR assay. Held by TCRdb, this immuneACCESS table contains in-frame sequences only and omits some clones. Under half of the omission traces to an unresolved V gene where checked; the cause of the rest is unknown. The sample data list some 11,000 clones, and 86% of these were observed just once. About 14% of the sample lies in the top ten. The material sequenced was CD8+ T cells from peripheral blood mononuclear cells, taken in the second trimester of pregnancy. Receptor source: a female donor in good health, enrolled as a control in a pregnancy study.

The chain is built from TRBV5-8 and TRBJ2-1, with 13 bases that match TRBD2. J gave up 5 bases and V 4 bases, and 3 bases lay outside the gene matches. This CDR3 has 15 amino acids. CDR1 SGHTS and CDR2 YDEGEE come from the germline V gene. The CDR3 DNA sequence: TGTGCCAGCAGCGTGGGACTAGCGGGGAACAATGAGCAGTTCTTC. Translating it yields CASSVGLAGNNEQFF.

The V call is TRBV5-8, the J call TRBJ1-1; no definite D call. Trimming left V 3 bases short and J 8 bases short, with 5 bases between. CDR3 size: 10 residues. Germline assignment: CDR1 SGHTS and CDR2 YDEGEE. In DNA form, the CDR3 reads TGTGCCAGCAGCTACTTCGAAGCTTTCTTT. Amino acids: CASSYFEAFF.

The CDR3 sequence is CASSYSRQGGQTEAFF. The DNA for the CDR3 is TGTGCCAGCAGTTACTCGAGACAGGGGGGGCAGACTGAAGCTTTCTTT. The chain links TRBV6-5 to TRBJ1-1; 9 nucleotides match TRBD1. In germline, CDR1 is MNHEY, CDR2 SVGAGI. V dropped 0 bases and J dropped 5; count of bases not matched to a gene: 7. The CDR3 spans 16 residues.

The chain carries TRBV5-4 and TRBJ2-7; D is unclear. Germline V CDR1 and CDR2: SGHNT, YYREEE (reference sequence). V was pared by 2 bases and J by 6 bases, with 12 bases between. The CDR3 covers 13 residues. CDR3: CASSLELRSEQYF. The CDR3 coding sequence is TGTGCCAGCAGCTTAGAACTCCGTTCCGAGCAGTACTTC.

The CDR3 coding sequence is TGTGCCACGCGTCCAGGGGAGAAAAATCAGCCCCAGCATTTT. Protein product: CATRPGEKNQPQHF. This chain connects TRBV19 to TRBJ1-5; D may be TRBD1 (6 bases). Trimming removed 10 bases at V and 4 bases at J, with 17 bases between. The CDR3 loop spans 14 amino acids. The germline gives CDR1 LNHDA, CDR2 SQIVND (reference sequence).